These T cell receptor beta chains were read from a single sample in a study of blood T cell repertoires in COVID-19. The data were produced by immunoSEQ multiplex PCR, yet TCRdb's version contains in-frame clones alone and is incomplete. This sample has a few hundred thousand clones, with roughly 80% found just once. The sequencing input was PBMCs or T cells enriched from blood (not recorded which). The receptor set was obtained from a woman aged 50 to 60 who had recovered from COVID-19. Each CDR3 is given with its conserved first and last residue. Fields, in order: J gene, clone size, D gene, V gene, CDR3 length, CDR3 DNA, CDR3 protein. D genes are given only for firm matches. Some rows mark clone size as missing; the rest say once, few, many or name a class of expanded clone.

j_gene: TRBJ1-2
abundance: -
d_gene: TRBD1
v_gene: TRBV30
len: 16
CDR3nt: TGTGCCTATCGTCCCCGAGGGGGGACAGGTCTTCGTGGCTACACCTTC
CDR3aa: CAYRPRGGTGLRGYTF

j_gene: TRBJ1-6
abundance: -
d_gene: -
v_gene: TRBV6-6
len: 12
CDR3nt: TGTGCCAGCCTAAACGGCCTAGGGGCCCTCCACTTT
CDR3aa: CASLNGLGALHF

j_gene: TRBJ2-5
abundance: -
d_gene: -
v_gene: TRBV7-8
len: 13
CDR3nt: TGTGCCAGCAGCCCGAGCCTAAGAGAGACCCAGTACTTC
CDR3aa: CASSPSLRETQYF

j_gene: TRBJ1-6
abundance: -
d_gene: -
v_gene: TRBV11-2
len: 13
CDR3nt: TGTGCCAGCAGCTCCCTCCAGGGTTCACCCCTCCACTTT
CDR3aa: CASSSLQGSPLHF

j_gene: TRBJ1-5
abundance: -
d_gene: -
v_gene: TRBV4-3
len: 14
CDR3nt: TGCGCCAGCAGCCAAGAACCGGGAACTCAGCCCCAGCATTTT
CDR3aa: CASSQEPGTQPQHF

j_gene: TRBJ2-1
abundance: -
d_gene: TRBD2
v_gene: TRBV6-1
len: 16
CDR3nt: TGTGCCAGCAGTGCAGCGGGGGCTCAACGGAGCGCTGAGCAGTTCTTC
CDR3aa: CASSAAGAQRSAEQFF

j_gene: TRBJ1-2
abundance: -
d_gene: -
v_gene: TRBV6-5
len: 13
CDR3nt: TGTGCCAGCAGTTACTCCAGGGACAATGGCTACACCTTC
CDR3aa: CASSYSRDNGYTF

j_gene: TRBJ1-4
abundance: -
d_gene: -
v_gene: TRBV11-2
len: 14
CDR3nt: TGTGCCAGCAGCCTGGACAGCCGTAATGAAAAACTGTTTTTT
CDR3aa: CASSLDSRNEKLFF

j_gene: TRBJ1-2
abundance: -
d_gene: TRBD1
v_gene: TRBV18
len: 14
CDR3nt: TGTGCCAGCTCACCACTTGGGACAGGGTCTGGCTACACCTTC
CDR3aa: CASSPLGTGSGYTF

j_gene: TRBJ1-1
abundance: -
d_gene: -
v_gene: TRBV15
len: 13
CDR3nt: TGTGCCACCAGCAGCTCAGGGGCTCGGGAAGCTTTCTTT
CDR3aa: CATSSSGAREAFF

j_gene: TRBJ1-1
abundance: once
d_gene: TRBD1
v_gene: TRBV5-8
len: 13
CDR3nt: TGTGCCTCATTGACAGGGGCGATGGCTGAAGCTTTCTTT
CDR3aa: CASLTGAMAEAFF

j_gene: TRBJ2-1
abundance: -
d_gene: -
v_gene: TRBV7-2
len: 15
CDR3nt: TGTGCCAGCAGCTTAGTAGCTGGCAGGGCCAATGAGCAGTTCTTC
CDR3aa: CASSLVAGRANEQFF

j_gene: TRBJ2-3
abundance: -
d_gene: -
v_gene: TRBV4-1
len: 15
CDR3nt: TGCGCCAGCAGCCGGAACAGGGCCCACACAGATACGCAGTATTTT
CDR3aa: CASSRNRAHTDTQYF

j_gene: TRBJ2-2
abundance: -
d_gene: -
v_gene: TRBV2
len: 15
CDR3nt: TGTGCCAGCAGTGAGGTTTCGGGGGTCGCCGGGGAGCTGTTTTTT
CDR3aa: CASSEVSGVAGELFF

j_gene: TRBJ2-3
abundance: -
d_gene: TRBD2
v_gene: TRBV19
len: 16
CDR3nt: TGTGCCAGTAGTGTCCGCTTAGCGGGGGGCGCAGATACGCAGTATTTT
CDR3aa: CASSVRLAGGADTQYF

j_gene: TRBJ2-3
abundance: few
d_gene: -
v_gene: TRBV6-4
len: 16
CDR3nt: TGTGCCAGCAGTGAGTTGGGGGGGGCTATGACAGATACGCAGTATTTT
CDR3aa: CASSELGGAMTDTQYF

j_gene: TRBJ2-4
abundance: -
d_gene: -
v_gene: TRBV5-1
len: 14
CDR3nt: TGCGCCAGCAGCTTTGCCGGGACCAAAAACATTCAGTACTTC
CDR3aa: CASSFAGTKNIQYF

j_gene: TRBJ1-1
abundance: -
d_gene: -
v_gene: TRBV7-3
len: 18
CDR3nt: TGTGCCAGCAGTTTACGGGTGGCGACAGGATTTATGAACACTGAAGCTTTCTTT
CDR3aa: CASSLRVATGFMNTEAFF

j_gene: TRBJ2-4
abundance: -
d_gene: TRBD2
v_gene: TRBV15
len: 18
CDR3nt: TGTGCCACCAGCAGAGATTTCGGGGGAGGGAGTGCCAAAAACATTCAGTACTTC
CDR3aa: CATSRDFGGGSAKNIQYF

j_gene: TRBJ1-1
abundance: once
d_gene: -
v_gene: TRBV15
len: 13
CDR3nt: TGTGCCACCAGCAGAGAGAGGGGGGGGGAAGCTTTCTTT
CDR3aa: CATSRERGGEAFF

j_gene: TRBJ1-1
abundance: -
d_gene: -
v_gene: TRBV19
len: 14
CDR3nt: TGTGCCAGTAGTATTCTTCCTCCCGGGACAGAAGCTTTCTTT
CDR3aa: CASSILPPGTEAFF

j_gene: TRBJ1-2
abundance: -
d_gene: -
v_gene: TRBV19
len: 13
CDR3nt: TGTGCCAGTAGTTCCTTAGACAGCTATGGCTACACCTTC
CDR3aa: CASSSLDSYGYTF

j_gene: TRBJ2-1
abundance: once
d_gene: TRBD2
v_gene: TRBV7-3
len: 17
CDR3nt: TGCGCCAGCAGCTTAGGTGCTAGCGGAAGCTCCTACAATGAGCAGTTCTTC
CDR3aa: CASSLGASGSSYNEQFF

j_gene: TRBJ2-5
abundance: -
d_gene: TRBD2
v_gene: TRBV7-2
len: 17
CDR3nt: TGTGCCAGCAGCTTACTCCGCCTAGCGGGGGGGCGAGAGACCCAGTACTTC
CDR3aa: CASSLLRLAGGRETQYF

j_gene: TRBJ1-3
abundance: -
d_gene: TRBD1
v_gene: TRBV7-7
len: 12
CDR3nt: TGTGCCATCCGGACAGGGGGAAACACCATATATTTT
CDR3aa: CAIRTGGNTIYF

j_gene: TRBJ2-1
abundance: -
d_gene: -
v_gene: TRBV7-7
len: 12
CDR3nt: TGTGCTAGCAGCGCCTGGGCCAATGAGCAGTTCTTC
CDR3aa: CASSAWANEQFF

j_gene: TRBJ2-1
abundance: once
d_gene: TRBD2
v_gene: TRBV5-1
len: 18
CDR3nt: TGCGCCAGCAGGGACGGACTAGATTTCTTACGCTCCTACAATGAGCAGTTCTTC
CDR3aa: CASRDGLDFLRSYNEQFF

j_gene: TRBJ1-1
abundance: -
d_gene: -
v_gene: TRBV5-1
len: 14
CDR3nt: TGCGCCAGCAGCTTGGCCAGCGGGGGAACTGAAGCTTTCTTT
CDR3aa: CASSLASGGTEAFF

j_gene: TRBJ2-2
abundance: -
d_gene: TRBD2
v_gene: TRBV7-8
len: 16
CDR3nt: TGTGCCAGCAGCTTAGCTAGCGGGGTGAACACCGGGGAGCTGTTTTTT
CDR3aa: CASSLASGVNTGELFF

j_gene: TRBJ2-7
abundance: -
d_gene: TRBD1
v_gene: TRBV19
len: 13
CDR3nt: TGTGCCAGTAGTACCACTCACAGGGGCGAGCAGTACTTC
CDR3aa: CASSTTHRGEQYF

j_gene: TRBJ1-1
abundance: once
d_gene: -
v_gene: TRBV7-2
len: 14
CDR3nt: TGTGCCAGCAGCTTATTTTCGGCGGGCACTGAAGCTTTCTTT
CDR3aa: CASSLFSAGTEAFF

j_gene: TRBJ2-7
abundance: -
d_gene: -
v_gene: TRBV19
len: 13
CDR3nt: TGTGCCAGTAGCGCCGCAGGGGGGCGCGAGCAGTACTTC
CDR3aa: CASSAAGGREQYF

j_gene: TRBJ1-5
abundance: -
d_gene: TRBD1
v_gene: TRBV18
len: 15
CDR3nt: TGTGCCAGCTCACCCATACAGGGGCGAAATCAGCCCCAGCATTTT
CDR3aa: CASSPIQGRNQPQHF

j_gene: TRBJ2-1
abundance: -
d_gene: -
v_gene: TRBV5-8
len: 17
CDR3nt: TGTGCCAGCAGCTTGGAACTGGGGCGCTCCTCCTACAATGAGCAGTTCTTC
CDR3aa: CASSLELGRSSYNEQFF

j_gene: TRBJ1-6
abundance: few
d_gene: -
v_gene: TRBV6-1
len: 14
CDR3nt: TGTGCCAGCAGTGAAGCGTCAGGGAGGGCACCCCTCCACTTT
CDR3aa: CASSEASGRAPLHF

j_gene: TRBJ1-6
abundance: -
d_gene: -
v_gene: TRBV11-3
len: 17
CDR3nt: TGTGCCAGCAGCTTAGCTCTCGCGACAGACTATAATTCACCCCTCCACTTT
CDR3aa: CASSLALATDYNSPLHF